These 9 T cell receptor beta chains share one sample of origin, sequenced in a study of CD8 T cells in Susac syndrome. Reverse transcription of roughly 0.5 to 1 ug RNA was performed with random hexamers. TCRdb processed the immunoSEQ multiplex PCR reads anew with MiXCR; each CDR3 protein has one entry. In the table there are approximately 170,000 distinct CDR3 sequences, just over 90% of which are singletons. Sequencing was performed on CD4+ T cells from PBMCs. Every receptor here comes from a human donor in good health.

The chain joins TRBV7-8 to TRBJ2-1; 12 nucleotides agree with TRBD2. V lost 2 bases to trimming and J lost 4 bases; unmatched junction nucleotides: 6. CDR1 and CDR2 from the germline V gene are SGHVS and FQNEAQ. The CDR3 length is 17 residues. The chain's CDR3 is CASSLSGTSGLYNEQFF. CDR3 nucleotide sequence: TGTGCCAGCAGCTTATCCGGGACTAGCGGGTTGTACAATGAGCAGTTCTTC.

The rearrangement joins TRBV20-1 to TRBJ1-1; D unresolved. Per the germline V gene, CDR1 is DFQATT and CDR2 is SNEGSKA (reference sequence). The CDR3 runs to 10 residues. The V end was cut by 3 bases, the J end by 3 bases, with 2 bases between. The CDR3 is CSASYTEAFF. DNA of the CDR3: TGCAGTGCTAGCTACACTGAAGCTTTCTTT.

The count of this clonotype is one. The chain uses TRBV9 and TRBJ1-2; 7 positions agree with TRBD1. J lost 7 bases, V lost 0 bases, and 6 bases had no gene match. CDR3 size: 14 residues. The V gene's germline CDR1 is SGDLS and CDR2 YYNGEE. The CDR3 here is CASSVDYQGGGYTF. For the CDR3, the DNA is TGTGCCAGCAGCGTAGACTACCAGGGGGGTGGCTACACCTTC. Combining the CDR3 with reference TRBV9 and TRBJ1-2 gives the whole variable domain DSGVTQTPKHLITATGQRVTLRCSPRSGDLSVYWYQQSLDQGLQFLIQYYNGEERAKGNILERFSAQQFPDLHSELNLSSLELGDSALYFCASSVDYQGGGYTFGSGTRLTVV.

CDR3 amino acids: CASSYSGLAGAYEQYF. In nucleotides, the CDR3 is TGTGCCAGCAGTTACTCGGGACTAGCGGGAGCGTACGAGCAGTACTTC. The V and J genes are TRBV6-2 or TRBV6-3 and TRBJ2-7; TRBD2 matches at 14 bases. There are 16 residues in the CDR3. The V gene end was trimmed by 0 bases and the J gene end by 4 bases; junction bases not matched to a gene: 2. Germline-derived CDR1 and CDR2 are MNHEY and SVGEGT.

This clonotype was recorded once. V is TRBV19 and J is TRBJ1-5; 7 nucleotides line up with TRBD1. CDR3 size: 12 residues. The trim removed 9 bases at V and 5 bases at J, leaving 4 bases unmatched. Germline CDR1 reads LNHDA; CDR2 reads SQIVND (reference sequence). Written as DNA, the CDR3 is TGTGCCAGCCGGGACAGCTATCAGCCCCAGCATTTT. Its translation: CASRDSYQPQHF.

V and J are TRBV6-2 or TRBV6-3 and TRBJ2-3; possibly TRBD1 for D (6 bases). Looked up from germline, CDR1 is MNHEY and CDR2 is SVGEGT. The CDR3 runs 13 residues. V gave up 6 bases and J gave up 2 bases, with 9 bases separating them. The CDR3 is CASRGQNTDTQYF. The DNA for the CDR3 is TGTGCCAGCAGAGGACAGAACACAGATACGCAGTATTTT.

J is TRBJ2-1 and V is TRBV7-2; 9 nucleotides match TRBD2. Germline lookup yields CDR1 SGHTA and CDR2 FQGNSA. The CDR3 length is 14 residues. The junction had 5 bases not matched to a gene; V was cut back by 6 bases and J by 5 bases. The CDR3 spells CASSTTSGNNEQFF. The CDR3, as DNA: TGTGCCAGCAGTACGACTAGCGGAAACAATGAGCAGTTCTTC.

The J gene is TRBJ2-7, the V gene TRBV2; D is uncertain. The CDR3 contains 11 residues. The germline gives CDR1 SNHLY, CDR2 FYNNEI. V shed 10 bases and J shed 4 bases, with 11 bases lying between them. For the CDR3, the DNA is TGTGCCACCATGATAGGGTACGAGCAGTACTTC. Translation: CATMIGYEQYF.

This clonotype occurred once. CDR3 nucleotide sequence: TGTGCCAGCAGTGACAGGGGCGAGGGTCCCCAGCATTTT. This translates into CASSDRGEGPQHF. The rearrangement uses TRBV28 and TRBJ1-5, with 8 bases matching TRBD1. J lost 10 bases, V lost 5 bases, and 7 bases had no gene match. The CDR3 extends over 13 amino acids. Germline V gene sequence: CDR1 MDHEN, CDR2 SYDVKM.